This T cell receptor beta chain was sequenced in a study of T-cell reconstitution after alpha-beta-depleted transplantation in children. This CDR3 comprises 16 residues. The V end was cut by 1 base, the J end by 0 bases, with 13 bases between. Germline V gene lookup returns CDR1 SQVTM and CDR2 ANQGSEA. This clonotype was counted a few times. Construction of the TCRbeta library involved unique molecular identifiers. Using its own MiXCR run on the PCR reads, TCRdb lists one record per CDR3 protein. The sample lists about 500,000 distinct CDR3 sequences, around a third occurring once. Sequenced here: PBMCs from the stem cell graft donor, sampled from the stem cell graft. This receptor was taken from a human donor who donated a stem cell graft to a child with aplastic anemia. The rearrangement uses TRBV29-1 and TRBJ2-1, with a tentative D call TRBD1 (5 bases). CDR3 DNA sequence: TGCAGCGTTGAAGGACAGCCCAGGCTCTCCTACAATGAGCAGTTCTTC. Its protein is CSVEGQPRLSYNEQFF.